The 14 T cell receptor beta chains in this list originate from one sample, sequenced in a study of cytomegalovirus exposure and HLA in healthy donors. TCRdb's copy holds only in-frame clones and misses some; the assay was immunoSEQ multiplex PCR. Counted here are roughly 260,000 clones, 87% occurring once; the ten biggest clones make up less than 3%. The material sequenced was PBMCs. Receptor source: a man aged 18 to 35 in good health and CMV-seronegative.

The genes are TRBV7-8 and TRBJ2-2, with a tentative D call TRBD2 (6 bases). Germline V CDR1 and CDR2: SGHVS, FQNEAQ. V was trimmed by 5 bases and J by 2 bases, leaving 9 bases between them. The CDR3 consists of 14 residues. The CDR3: CASSPGLNTGELFF. CDR3 bases: TGTGCCAGCAGCCCGGGACTTAACACCGGGGAGCTGTTTTTT.

The sample holds one count of this clone. This rearrangement joins TRBV7-2 to TRBJ2-5; 7 bases are shared with TRBD1. From germline, CDR1 is SGHTA and CDR2 FQGNSA. The V gene end was trimmed by 4 bases and the J gene end by 5 bases; junction bases not matched to a gene: 7. The CDR3 runs to 14 residues. CDR3 sequence reads: CASSSRQGAETQYF. Written as DNA, the CDR3 is TGTGCCAGCAGCTCCCGACAGGGAGCGGAGACCCAGTACTTC.

V usage is TRBV2 and J usage is TRBJ1-3; the D is unclear. The CDR3 consists of 14 residues. Germline V CDR1 and CDR2: SNHLY, FYNNEI. Trimming left V 4 bases short and J 0 bases short, with 7 bases between. As DNA, the CDR3 is TGTGCCAGCAGTGGCAGATTCTCTGGAAACACCATATATTTT. Protein: CASSGRFSGNTIYF.

The CDR3 reads CASSQGGTGTYEQYF. CDR3 sequence (DNA): TGCGCCAGCAGCCAAGGGGGGACAGGGACCTACGAGCAGTACTTC. The V gene is TRBV4-3, the J gene TRBJ2-7, with 9 nucleotides matching TRBD1. Trimming removed 1 base from V and 2 bases from J; junction bases left unmatched: 3. CDR3 length: 15 residues. CDR1 is LGHNA, CDR2 YSLEER, per germline.

This chain connects TRBV6-6 to TRBJ2-4; D might be TRBD2 (5 bases). V was pared by 2 bases and J by 8 bases, with 10 bases between. The CDR3 has 13 amino acids. CDR1 and CDR2 from the germline V gene are MNHNY and SVGAGI (reference sequence). CDR3 coding DNA: TGTGCCAGCAGTTACCTAGGAGCGGACATTCAGTACTTC. Translating it yields CASSYLGADIQYF.

The V gene is TRBV7-9, the J gene TRBJ2-1; tentative D call: TRBD1 (6 bases). The CDR3 runs to 17 residues. V was shortened by 4 bases and J by 7 bases, with 23 bases between the two germline ends. Germline V gives CDR1 SEHNR, CDR2 FQNEAQ (reference sequence). CDR3 region: CASSSQGETGRVNEQFF. The CDR3 coding sequence is TGTGCCAGCAGCTCCCAAGGGGAAACAGGGCGGGTAAATGAGCAGTTCTTC.

This chain joins TRBV27 and TRBJ1-2; the D gene is possibly TRBD1 (6 bases). Trimming removed 4 bases from V and 5 bases from J, with 17 bases in between. CDR1 and CDR2 from the germline V gene are MNHEY and SMNVEV (reference sequence). The CDR3 is 15 residues long. The DNA of the CDR3 is TGTGCCAGCAGTTCTCTATTGGACAGTGATTATGGCTACACCTTC. Amino acids: CASSSLLDSDYGYTF.

The chain combines TRBV10-3 with TRBJ2-1, with D possibly matching TRBD2 (5 bases). This CDR3 has 15 residues. Trimming pared 8 bases from V and 2 bases from J, leaving 16 bases between. Germline V gene sequence: CDR1 ENHRY, CDR2 SYGVKD. CDR3 in amino acids: CAIGTRTGPYNEQFF. The CDR3 region has the DNA TGTGCCATCGGTACCAGGACTGGACCCTACAATGAGCAGTTCTTC.

The gene calls are TRBV2 and TRBJ1-2; D gene unclear. CDR3 length: 15 amino acids. Trimming took off 3 bases at V and 0 bases at J, with 11 bases between the two ends. Germline CDR1 SNHLY, CDR2 FYNNEI. The CDR3 DNA follows: TGTGCCAGCAGTGAGCGGAGGGTTGCTAACTATGGCTACACCTTC. It translates to CASSERRVANYGYTF.

The chain employs TRBV19 and TRBJ1-5; D is perhaps TRBD1 (6 bases). V lost 3 bases, J lost 0 bases, and 12 bases lay in between. The CDR3 is made up of 16 amino acids. Germline V gene lookup returns CDR1 LNHDA and CDR2 SQIVND (reference sequence). The CDR3 nucleotides read TGTGCCAGTAGTATCGGCGGGGGGCCTAGCAATCAGCCCCAGCATTTT. Amino acids: CASSIGGGPSNQPQHF. Full variable domain (outside the CDR3, taken from reference TRBV19 and TRBJ1-5): DGGITQSPKYLFRKEGQNVTLSCEQNLNHDAMYWYRQDPGQGLRLIYYSQIVNDFQKGDIAEGYSVSREKKESFPLTVTSAQKNPTAFYLCASSIGGGPSNQPQHFGDGTRLSIL.

The chain combines TRBV5-8 with TRBJ2-1; D remains ambiguous. CDR3 length equals 18 residues. Trimming stripped 3 bases from V and 0 bases from J, with 19 bases between. Germline V CDR1 and CDR2: SGHTS, YDEGEE. This CDR3 reads CASSSFIRHSSSYNEQFF. DNA of the CDR3: TGTGCCAGCAGCTCCTTTATCCGTCATTCCAGCTCCTACAATGAGCAGTTCTTC.

The chain recombines TRBV6-1 with TRBJ1-2; the match to TRBD1 covers 10 bases. With V trimmed by 3 bases and J by 5 bases, 9 bases remained unmatched. The CDR3 has 16 amino acids. Germline V gives CDR1 MNHNS, CDR2 SASEGT. The CDR3 nucleotides read TGTGCCAGCAGTGACCCTACTGGGACAGGGGCTTATGGCTACACCTTC. This encodes CASSDPTGTGAYGYTF.

V gene TRBV5-4 combines with J gene TRBJ2-1; TRBD2 matches at 12 bases. V lost 5 bases to trimming and J lost 6 bases; unmatched junction nucleotides: 6. The CDR3 totals 15 residues. Germline V lookup: CDR1 SGHNT, CDR2 YYREEE (reference sequence). The CDR3 coding sequence is TGTGCCAGCAGTCGGACTAGCGGGAATCGCAATGAGCAGTTCTTC. Its translation: CASSRTSGNRNEQFF.

The chain recombines TRBV2 with TRBJ2-7, with D possibly matching TRBD1 (6 bases). CDR3 length: 13 residues. Germline CDR1 and CDR2: SNHLY and FYNNEI. Trimming removed 2 bases from V and 5 bases from J, with 10 bases in between. CDR3 sequence (DNA): TGTGCCAGCAGTGAACGGAACAGGGACGAGCAGTACTTC. Amino acids: CASSERNRDEQYF.